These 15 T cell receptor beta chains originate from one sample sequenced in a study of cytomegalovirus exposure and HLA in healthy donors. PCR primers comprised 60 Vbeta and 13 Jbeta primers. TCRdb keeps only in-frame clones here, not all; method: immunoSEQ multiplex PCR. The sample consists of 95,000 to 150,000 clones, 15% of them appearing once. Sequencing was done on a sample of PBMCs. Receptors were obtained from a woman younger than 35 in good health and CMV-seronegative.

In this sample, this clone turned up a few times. CDR3 in DNA: TGTGCCATCAGTGACCCCGGACAGGGGAGGACAGATACGCAGTATTTT. Protein: CAISDPGQGRTDTQYF. The chain is built from TRBV10-3 and TRBJ2-3; the match to TRBD1 covers 9 bases. The CDR3 is 16 residues long. J lost 3 bases, V lost 3 bases, and 7 bases had no gene match. Germline V gene lookup returns CDR1 ENHRY and CDR2 SYGVKD.

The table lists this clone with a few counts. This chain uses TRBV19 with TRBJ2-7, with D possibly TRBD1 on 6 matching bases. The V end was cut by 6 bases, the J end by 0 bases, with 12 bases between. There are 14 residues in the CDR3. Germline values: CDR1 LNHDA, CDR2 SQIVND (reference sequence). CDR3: CASSQYRASYEQYF. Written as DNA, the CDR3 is TGTGCCAGTAGCCAGTACAGGGCCTCCTACGAGCAGTACTTC.

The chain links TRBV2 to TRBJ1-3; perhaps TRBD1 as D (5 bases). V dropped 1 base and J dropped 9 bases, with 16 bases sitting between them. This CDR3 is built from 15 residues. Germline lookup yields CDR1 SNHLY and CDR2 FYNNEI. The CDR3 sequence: CASSEVGGMKATIYF. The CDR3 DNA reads TGTGCCAGCAGTGAAGTGGGGGGAATGAAGGCCACCATATATTTT. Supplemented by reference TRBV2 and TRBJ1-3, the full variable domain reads EPEVTQTPSHQVTQMGQEVILRCVPISNHLYFYWYRQILGQKVEFLVSFYNNEISEKSEIFDDQFSVERPDGSNFTLKIRSTKLEDSAMYFCASSEVGGMKATIYFGEGSWLTVV.

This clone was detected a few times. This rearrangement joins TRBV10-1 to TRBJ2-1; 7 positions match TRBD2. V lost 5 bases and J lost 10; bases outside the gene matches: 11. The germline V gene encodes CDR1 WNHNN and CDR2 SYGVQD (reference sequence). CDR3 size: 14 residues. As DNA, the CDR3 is TGCGCCAGCAGTCCGACGCGGGAGTCACGCGAGCAGTTCTTC. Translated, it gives CASSPTRESREQFF.

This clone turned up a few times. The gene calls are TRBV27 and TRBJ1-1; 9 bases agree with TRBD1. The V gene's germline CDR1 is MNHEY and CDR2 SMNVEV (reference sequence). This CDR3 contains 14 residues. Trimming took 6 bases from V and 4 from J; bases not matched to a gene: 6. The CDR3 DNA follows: TGTGCCAGCAGCCGACAGGGGGGGGGCACTGAAGCTTTCTTT. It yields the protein CASSRQGGGTEAFF.

The CDR3 DNA is TGTGCCAGCAGTGAAGGAACAGGCCCGTGGGAGACCCAGTACTTC. Translating it yields CASSEGTGPWETQYF. The rearrangement uses TRBV6-1 and TRBJ2-5; maybe TRBD1 (5 bases). Germline V lookup: CDR1 MNHNS, CDR2 SASEGT. V gave up 1 base and J gave up 5 bases, with 14 bases separating them. CDR3 length: 15 residues.

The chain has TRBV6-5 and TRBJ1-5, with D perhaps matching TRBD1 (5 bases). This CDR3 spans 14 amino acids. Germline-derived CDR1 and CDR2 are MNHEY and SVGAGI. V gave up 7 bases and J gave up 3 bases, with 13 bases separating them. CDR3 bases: TGTGCCAGCAAATCAGGGCCCGACAATCAGCCCCAGCATTTT. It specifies CASKSGPDNQPQHF.

As DNA, the CDR3 is TGTGCCAGCAGCTCAGGGACCGGGAGGGGGAATTCACCCCTCCACTTT. It yields the protein CASSSGTGRGNSPLHF. This chain joins TRBV9 and TRBJ1-6; tentatively, D is TRBD1 (6 bases). The CDR3 is made up of 16 amino acids. Trimming took 4 bases from V and 7 from J, leaving 18 bases between them. CDR1 and CDR2 (germline): SGDLS, YYNGEE. Full variable domain (missing parts from reference TRBV9 and TRBJ1-6): DSGVTQTPKHLITATGQRVTLRCSPRSGDLSVYWYQQSLDQGLQFLIQYYNGEERAKGNILERFSAQQFPDLHSELNLSSLELGDSALYFCASSSGTGRGNSPLHFGNGTRLTVT.

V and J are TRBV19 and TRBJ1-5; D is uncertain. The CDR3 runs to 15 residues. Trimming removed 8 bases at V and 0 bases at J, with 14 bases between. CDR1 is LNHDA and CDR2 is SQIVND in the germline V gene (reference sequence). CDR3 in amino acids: CASGLERGSNQPQHF. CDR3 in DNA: TGTGCCAGTGGGCTCGAGCGGGGTAGCAATCAGCCCCAGCATTTT.

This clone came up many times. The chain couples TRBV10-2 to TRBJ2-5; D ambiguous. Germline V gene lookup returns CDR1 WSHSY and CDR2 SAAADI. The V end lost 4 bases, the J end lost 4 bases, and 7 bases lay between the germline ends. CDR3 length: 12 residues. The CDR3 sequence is CASSVVGETQYF. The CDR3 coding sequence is TGCGCCAGCAGTGTTGTCGGAGAGACCCAGTACTTC.

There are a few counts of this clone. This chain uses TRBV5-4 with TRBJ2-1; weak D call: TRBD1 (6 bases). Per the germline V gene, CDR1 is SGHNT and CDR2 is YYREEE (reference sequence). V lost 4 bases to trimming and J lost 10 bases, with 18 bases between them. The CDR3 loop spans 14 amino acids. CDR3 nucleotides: TGTGCCAGCAGCATCCAGGGGTCCAAGTACGAGCAGTTCTTC. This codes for CASSIQGSKYEQFF.

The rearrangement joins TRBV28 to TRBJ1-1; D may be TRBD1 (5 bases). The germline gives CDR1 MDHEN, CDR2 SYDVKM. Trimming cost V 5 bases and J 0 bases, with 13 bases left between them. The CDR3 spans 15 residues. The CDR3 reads CASSPLSRVNTEAFF. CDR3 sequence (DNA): TGTGCCAGCAGTCCACTATCCAGGGTGAACACTGAAGCTTTCTTT. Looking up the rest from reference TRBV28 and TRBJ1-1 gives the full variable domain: DVKVTQSSRYLVKRTGEKVFLECVQDMDHENMFWYRQDPGLGLRLIYFSYDVKMKEKGDIPEGYSVSREKKERFSLILESASTNQTSMYLCASSPLSRVNTEAFFGQGTRLTVV.

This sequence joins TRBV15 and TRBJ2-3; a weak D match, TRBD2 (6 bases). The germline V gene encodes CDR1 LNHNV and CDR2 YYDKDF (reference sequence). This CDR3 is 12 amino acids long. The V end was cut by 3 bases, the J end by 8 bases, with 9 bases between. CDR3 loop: CATSRSGGTQYF. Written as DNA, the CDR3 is TGTGCCACCAGCAGGTCCGGGGGTACGCAGTATTTT.

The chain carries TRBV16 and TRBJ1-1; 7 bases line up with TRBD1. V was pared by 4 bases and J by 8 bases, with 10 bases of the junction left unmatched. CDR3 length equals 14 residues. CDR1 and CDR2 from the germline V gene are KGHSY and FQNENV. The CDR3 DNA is TGTGCCAGCAGCCCAGCGACAGGGACAATAGAAGCTTTCTTT. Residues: CASSPATGTIEAFF.

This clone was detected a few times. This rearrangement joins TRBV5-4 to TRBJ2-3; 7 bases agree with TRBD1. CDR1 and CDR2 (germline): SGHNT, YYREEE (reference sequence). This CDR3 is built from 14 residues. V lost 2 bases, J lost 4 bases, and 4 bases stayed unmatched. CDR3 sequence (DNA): TGTGCCAGCAGCTTATCGGGACAGCCAGATACGCAGTATTTT. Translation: CASSLSGQPDTQYF.